One sample yielded the 27 T cell receptor beta chains listed below, sequenced in a study of T-cell memory formation after mild COVID-19. TCRdb processed the 5' RACE reads anew with MiXCR; each CDR3 protein has one entry. This table has around 390,000 distinct CDR3 sequences, roughly 15% appearing once. The specimen was PBMCs or a T cell subset sorted from them (not recorded which). These receptor sequences come from a man between 18 and 29 years old who had mild COVID-19 (a few samples of this study predate the infection). Cell type and time point are not known.

This clonotype was observed a handful of times. The V call is TRBV29-1, the J call TRBJ2-6, with a tentative D call TRBD1 (5 bases). The CDR3 sequence is 15 residues long. Germline V gene data show CDR1 as SQVTM and CDR2 as ANQGSEA. Trimming shortened V by 4 bases and J by 0 bases, and 10 bases separated the two germline ends. DNA for the CDR3: TGCAGCGTTGTTGACAGTTACTCTGGGGCCAACGTCCTGACTTTC. Translation: CSVVDSYSGANVLTF.

This chain uses TRBV7-3 with TRBJ2-3; the match to TRBD2 covers 8 bases. The germline CDR1 and CDR2 sequences are SGHTA and FQGTGA. V gave up 5 bases and J gave up 7 bases; unmatched junction bases: 8. The CDR3 has 14 residues. The CDR3 coding sequence is TGTGCCAGCAGCCCCTCTCGCGGGGGGCATACGCAGTATTTT. Its translation is CASSPSRGGHTQYF. The full variable domain, rest sourced from reference TRBV7-3 and TRBJ2-3, is GAGVSQTPSNKVTEKGKYVELRCDPISGHTALYWYRQSLGQGPEFLIYFQGTGAADDSGLPNDRFFAVRPEGSVSTLKIQRTERGDSAVYLCASSPSRGGHTQYFGPGTRLTVL.

This clonotype was seen only a few times. This rearrangement joins TRBV27 to TRBJ2-6; D is possibly TRBD1 (6 bases). The germline V gene has CDR1 MNHEY and CDR2 SMNVEV (reference sequence). The CDR3 consists of 15 residues. Trimming took 11 bases from V and 4 from J, leaving 18 bases between them. CDR3 DNA: TGTGCCGGGATGGACAGAGCTTCGGGGGCCAACGTCCTGACTTTC. Residues: CAGMDRASGANVLTF.

The rearrangement joins TRBV11-2 to TRBJ2-3, with 9 bases fitting TRBD2. Germline V lookup: CDR1 SGHAT, CDR2 FQNNGV. The CDR3 sequence is 17 residues long. V trimming: 1 base; J trimming: 2 bases; junction bases outside the gene matches: 7. The CDR3 DNA follows: TGTGCCAGCAGCTTAGGTTCTAGCGGGGTACACACAGATACGCAGTATTTT. Amino acids: CASSLGSSGVHTDTQYF.

This clonotype has a handful of counts. The J gene is TRBJ2-6, the V gene TRBV10-2; TRBD1 is a possible D gene (6 bases). This CDR3 region has 17 residues. Trimming left V 6 bases short and J 2 bases short, with 17 bases between. Germline V CDR1 and CDR2: WSHSY, SAAADI. CDR3 DNA sequence: TGCGCCAGCAGGCCGAACACAGGGCAAACTGGGGCCAACGTCCTGACTTTC. Protein: CASRPNTGQTGANVLTF.

CDR3 amino acids: CASSRDLHAFTDTQYF. In DNA form, the CDR3 reads TGTGCCAGCAGTCGGGATCTCCACGCCTTCACAGATACGCAGTATTTT. The V gene is TRBV6-5, the J gene TRBJ2-3; D is perhaps TRBD2 (5 bases). The germline CDR1 and CDR2 sequences are MNHEY and SVGAGI. Trimming pared 5 bases from V and 2 bases from J, leaving 17 bases between. This CDR3 comprises 16 residues.

In its sample, this clonotype was seen once. The genes are TRBV12-3 or TRBV12-4 and TRBJ2-7; no firm D call. Trimming took 3 bases from V and 7 from J, leaving 10 bases between them. The CDR3 runs to 12 residues. The CDR3 bases are TGTGCCAGCAGTTTCGGCACACAGGAGCAGTACGTC. This encodes CASSFGTQEQYV.

This clonotype has more than one count but fewer than ten. The chain links TRBV5-1 to TRBJ1-1, with a possible D match to TRBD1 (6 bases). The CDR3 loop spans 13 amino acids. Trimming removed 6 bases from V and 5 bases from J, with 14 bases in between. CDR1 SGHRS and CDR2 YFSETQ come from the germline V gene. The CDR3 DNA sequence: TGCGCCAGCAAACCCAGGGGAAAGACTGAAGCTTTCTTT. This encodes CASKPRGKTEAFF.

This clonotype has only a few counts. The V and J genes are TRBV5-1 and TRBJ1-1; D possibly corresponds to TRBD1 (6 bases). The V end lost 3 bases, the J end lost 4 bases, and 10 bases lay between the germline ends. This CDR3 has 13 residues. Germline values: CDR1 SGHRS, CDR2 YFSETQ. The CDR3 is CASSSGATTEAFF. CDR3 coding DNA: TGCGCCAGCAGCTCGGGGGCCACCACTGAAGCTTTCTTT.

This clonotype was counted between two and nine times. CDR3 DNA: TGTGCCAGCAGCCTATCCCCGGGCCCCTACGAGCAGTACGTC. It codes for CASSLSPGPYEQYV. V is TRBV7-3 and J is TRBJ2-7; D remains ambiguous. There are 14 residues in the CDR3. Germline assignment: CDR1 SGHTA and CDR2 FQGTGA. V was pared by 5 bases and J by 2 bases, with 13 bases between.

This clonotype was detected ten times or more. This rearrangement joins TRBV24-1 to TRBJ2-3; a possible D gene is TRBD1 (7 bases). The V end was cut by 9 bases, the J end by 0 bases, with 9 bases between. CDR3 size: 13 residues. Per the germline V gene, CDR1 is KGHDR and CDR2 is SFDVKD. The CDR3 DNA is TGTGCCACCGCGGGACAGAGCACAGATACGCAGTATTTT. This translates into CATAGQSTDTQYF.

This chain connects TRBV7-2 to TRBJ2-3; 8 bases fit TRBD2. This CDR3 spans 18 amino acids. Germline V gene data show CDR1 as SGHTA and CDR2 as FQGNSA. J gave up 5 bases and V 5 bases, and 18 bases lay outside the gene matches. The CDR3: CASSPNRPGLAPGDTQYF. The CDR3, as DNA: TGTGCCAGCAGCCCAAACCGCCCAGGACTAGCCCCTGGAGATACGCAGTATTTT. The full variable domain, completed using reference TRBV7-2 and TRBJ2-3, is GAGVSQSPSNKVTEKGKDVELRCDPISGHTALYWYRQSLGQGLEFLIYFQGNSAPDKSGLPSDRFSAERTGGSVSTLTIQRTQQEDSAVYLCASSPNRPGLAPGDTQYFGPGTRLTVL.

The chain couples TRBV7-2 to TRBJ2-1; 8 positions agree with TRBD2. The CDR3 spans 15 residues. Germline V gives CDR1 SGHTA, CDR2 FQGNSA. V shed 2 bases and J 6 bases; nucleotides not matched to a gene: 6. As DNA, the CDR3 is TGTGCCAGCAGCTTAATCGGGGGGGGCCCCAATGAGCAGTTCTTC. It is translated as CASSLIGGGPNEQFF.

This clonotype was counted a few times. V is TRBV4-1 and J is TRBJ2-3; no reliable D call. Germline CDR1 and CDR2: MGHRA and YSYEKL. This CDR3 contains 17 residues. V was cut by 1 base and J by 0 bases, with 14 bases left in between. CDR3 region: CASSQVGGYPSTDTQYF. The CDR3 DNA reads as TGCGCCAGCAGCCAAGTGGGCGGTTACCCGAGCACAGATACGCAGTATTTT.

The chain links TRBV11-2 to TRBJ2-1; D is perhaps TRBD2 (5 bases). CDR1 SGHAT and CDR2 FQNNGV come from the germline V gene. V dropped 6 bases and J dropped 6 bases, with 15 bases sitting between them. The CDR3 totals 14 residues. The CDR3 protein is CASRSQADRNEQFF. In DNA, the CDR3 is TGTGCCAGCAGGAGCCAAGCGGACCGCAATGAGCAGTTCTTC.

This clonotype has just a few counts. The chain is built from TRBV3-1 and TRBJ2-5, with D tentatively TRBD1 (5 bases). V lost 1 base to trimming and J lost 5 bases, with 11 bases between them. The CDR3 runs 14 residues. Germline V lookup: CDR1 LGHDT, CDR2 YNNKEL (reference sequence). CDR3 sequence reads: CASSQGYRMETQYF. CDR3 DNA: TGTGCCAGCAGCCAAGGCTACAGGATGGAGACCCAGTACTTC.

This clonotype came up a few times. The chain is built from TRBV7-3 and TRBJ2-7; D is tentatively TRBD1 or TRBD2 (5 bases each). CDR3 length: 13 amino acids. V shed 5 bases and J shed 7 bases, with 15 bases lying between them. Germline lookup yields CDR1 SGHTA and CDR2 FQGTGA. CDR3 sequence reads: CASSPDGTGEQYF. In DNA form, the CDR3 reads TGTGCCAGCAGCCCGGACGGGACGGGGGAGCAGTACTTC.

This clonotype occurred a few times. The chain uses TRBV6-6 and TRBJ2-1; 7 nucleotides match TRBD2. The CDR3 is 16 amino acids. From germline, CDR1 is MNHNY and CDR2 SVGAGI (reference sequence). V shed 0 bases, J shed 4 bases, and the junction held 6 bases outside the gene matches. In nucleotides, the CDR3 is TGTGCCAGCAGTTACTCGCAAACCGGGGGGTACAATGAGCAGTTCTTC. Its protein is CASSYSQTGGYNEQFF.

This sequence joins TRBV7-6 and TRBJ2-3; 10 bases are shared with TRBD2. Germline CDR1 and CDR2: SGHVS and FNYEAQ. The CDR3 runs 15 residues. With V trimmed by 5 bases and J by 2 bases, 4 bases remained unmatched. Written as DNA, the CDR3 is TGTGCCAGCAGCAATAGCGGGGGGATCACAGATACGCAGTATTTT. Amino acids: CASSNSGGITDTQYF.

The chain links TRBV5-1 to TRBJ1-1; no clear D. Germline values: CDR1 SGHRS, CDR2 YFSETQ. V lost 7 bases, J lost 4 bases, and 17 bases lay in between. The CDR3 spans 14 residues. The CDR3 region is CASRPLLAVTEAFF. In DNA form, the CDR3 reads TGCGCCAGCCGCCCGCTTCTCGCGGTCACTGAAGCTTTCTTT.

This clonotype was seen a handful of times. The J gene is TRBJ1-6, the V gene TRBV4-3; D call uncertain. This CDR3 comprises 14 residues. V was pared by 1 base and J by 6 bases, with 7 bases between. Germline loops: CDR1 LGHNA, CDR2 YSLEER. The CDR3 nucleotides read TGCGCCAGCAGCCAAGGGGGTTCTAATTCACCCCTCCACTTT. Translating it yields CASSQGGSNSPLHF.

This clonotype was counted only a few times. The rearrangement joins TRBV6-5 to TRBJ2-2, with a weak D call TRBD2 (7 bases). CDR1 is MNHEY, CDR2 SVGAGI, per germline. V was clipped by 7 bases and J by 5 bases, with 14 bases between them. This CDR3 has 14 amino acids. CDR3 in DNA: TGTGCCAGCAAGCTAGGGGGGGTAACCGGGGAGCTGTTTTTT. Translated, it gives CASKLGGVTGELFF.

This clonotype was observed a few times. The chain carries TRBV7-2 and TRBJ2-1; D unclear. The CDR3 is made up of 13 amino acids. CDR1 is SGHTA, CDR2 FQGNSA, per germline. Trimming pared 3 bases from V and 7 bases from J, leaving 10 bases between. The CDR3 DNA follows: TGTGCCAGCAGCTTCAGCCCTGGGAATGAGCAGTTCTTC. This translates into CASSFSPGNEQFF.

This clonotype has a handful of counts. V and J are TRBV27 and TRBJ2-7; D may be TRBD2 (5 bases). CDR1 MNHEY and CDR2 SMNVEV come from the germline V gene (reference sequence). V gave up 4 bases and J gave up 4 bases, with 14 bases separating them. The CDR3 totals 14 residues. The DNA for the CDR3 is TGTGCCAGCAGTTCCGCGCTCGGGGTTTACGAGCAGTACTTC. It is translated as CASSSALGVYEQYF.

This clonotype has more than one count but fewer than ten. The rearrangement uses TRBV4-3 and TRBJ1-5; D gene uncertain. This CDR3 has 13 amino acids. Looked up from germline, CDR1 is LGHNA and CDR2 is YSLEER. V gave up 4 bases and J gave up 5 bases, with 9 bases separating them. The CDR3 here is CASSPRVHQPQHF. CDR3 DNA sequence: TGCGCCAGCAGCCCAAGGGTTCATCAGCCCCAGCATTTT.

This clonotype was seen ten or more times. V is TRBV5-1 and J is TRBJ2-1, with 9 bases fitting TRBD2. The CDR3 runs to 17 residues. Unmatched junction bases numbered 5, after V lost 0 bases and J lost 1 base. Germline loops: CDR1 SGHRS, CDR2 YFSETQ. The CDR3 loop is CASSLGLAGRSYNEQFF. The CDR3 region has the DNA TGCGCCAGCAGCTTGGGGCTAGCGGGGAGGTCCTACAATGAGCAGTTCTTC.

The chain recombines TRBV5-1 with TRBJ1-4, with D perhaps matching TRBD1 (5 bases). V was shortened by 4 bases and J by 7 bases, with 11 bases between the two germline ends. The CDR3 is 13 residues long. The V gene's germline CDR1 is SGHRS and CDR2 YFSETQ. CDR3 in amino acids: CASSRGHGEKLFF. The CDR3 nucleotides read TGCGCCAGCAGCCGAGGACACGGTGAAAAACTGTTTTTT.